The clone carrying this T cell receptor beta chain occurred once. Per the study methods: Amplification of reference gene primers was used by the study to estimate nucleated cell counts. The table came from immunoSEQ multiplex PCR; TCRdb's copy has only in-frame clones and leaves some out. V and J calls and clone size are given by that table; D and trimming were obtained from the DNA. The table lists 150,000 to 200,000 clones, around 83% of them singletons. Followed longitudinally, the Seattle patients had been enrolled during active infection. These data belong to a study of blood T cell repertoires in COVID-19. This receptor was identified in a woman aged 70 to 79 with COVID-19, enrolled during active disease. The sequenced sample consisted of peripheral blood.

For the CDR3, the DNA is TGCGCCAGCAGCCGTACAAGCCAAGGACTAGCGGGCCCCAATGAGCAGTTCTTC. It specifies CASSRTSQGLAGPNEQFF. The J gene is TRBJ2-1, the V gene TRBV4-1; 11 bases map to TRBD2. J gave up 6 bases and V 4 bases, and 14 bases lay outside the gene matches. The CDR3 is 18 residues long. Germline V gene data show CDR1 as MGHRA and CDR2 as YSYEKL.